Listed here is a single TCR beta chain. The antigen is unknown. This record belongs to a study of beta chain features in type 1 diabetes. Overall study findings and caveats: Shortening of TCRB CDR3s, moderate but significant, appeared in all four CD4+ subsets of Type 1 diabetes patients. For patients, the naive, central memory and Treg TCRB repertoires appeared more alike than for healthy donors.

Germline V gene sequence: CDR1 SGHTA, CDR2 FQGNSA. Trimming took off 3 bases at V and 1 base at J, with 12 bases between the two ends. This CDR3 spans 15 amino acids. Expressed TCRB transcripts were sequenced because the entire RNA isolate underwent reverse transcription. The repertoire was sequenced with immunoSEQ multiplex PCR; TCRdb's copy has only in-frame clones and lacks some. Here the sample spans about 740,000 clones, about an eighth being singletons. The V call is TRBV7-2, the J call TRBJ1-1; D is uncertain. This receptor was identified in a man aged 18 to 30 with type 1 diabetes. Material: naive CD4+ T cells from blood. This CDR3 reads CASSFRSRPNTEAFF. CDR3 in DNA: TGTGCCAGCAGCTTTCGGAGCAGACCGAACACTGAAGCTTTCTTT.